A single sample is the source of the 24 T cell receptor beta chains below, sequenced in a study of CD8 T cells in ankylosing spondylitis. Via MiXCR, TCRdb re-called the 5' RACE reads, giving one row per CDR3 protein. This sample has some 95,000 distinct CDR3 sequences, with about 9% found just once. The sequenced material came from blood, either unsorted or a sorted T cell fraction (not recorded which). These receptors came from a male donor with ankylosing spondylitis or in good health (not recorded which).

This clonotype was seen repeatedly, ten times or more. CDR3 nucleotide sequence: TGTGCCAGCAGCGCCGGACAGGGGCCTCGGTTTGAGCAGTTCTTC. Translating gives CASSAGQGPRFEQFF. The chain combines TRBV11-3 with TRBJ2-1; 9 bases fit TRBD1. The CDR3 runs 15 residues. CDR1 is SGHNT and CDR2 is YENEEA in the germline V gene. J gave up 9 bases and V 5 bases, and 11 bases lay outside the gene matches. Drawing the rest from reference TRBV11-3 and TRBJ2-1, the complete variable domain is EAGVVQSPRYKIIEKKQPVAFWCNPISGHNTLYWYLQNLGQGPELLIRYENEEAVDDSQLPKDRFSAERLKGVDSTLKIQPAELGDSAVYLCASSAGQGPRFEQFFGPGTRLTVL.

This clonotype was found a few times. This rearrangement joins TRBV4-2 to TRBJ2-4; D might be TRBD2 (6 bases). This CDR3 is built from 16 residues. CDR1 and CDR2 (germline): LGHNA, YNFKEQ. V was shortened by 0 bases and J by 1 base, with 10 bases between the two germline ends. The CDR3 reads CASSQDWGEAKNIQYF. CDR3 nucleotides: TGTGCCAGCAGCCAAGATTGGGGGGAGGCCAAAAACATTCAGTACTTC.

The chain employs TRBV12-3 or TRBV12-4 and TRBJ1-1; tentative D call: TRBD1 (5 bases). The CDR3 is 14 amino acids. V lost 5 bases to trimming and J lost 5 bases, with 15 bases between them. The CDR3 sequence: CASSIGHSGTEAFF. The CDR3 DNA sequence: TGTGCCAGCAGTATCGGACATTCGGGGACTGAAGCTTTCTTT.

This clonotype was counted at least ten times. The chain carries TRBV20-1 and TRBJ2-3, with TRBD2 identical over 13 bases. Germline lookup yields CDR1 DFQATT and CDR2 SNEGSKA (reference sequence). CDR3 length: 16 residues. J gave up 3 bases and V 3 bases, and 6 bases lay outside the gene matches. The CDR3 nucleotides read TGCAGTGCTAGGAAACTAGCGGGGGGGCCTACAGATACGCAGTATTTT. This codes for CSARKLAGGPTDTQYF.

Ten or more counts support this clonotype. The chain recombines TRBV27 with TRBJ2-1; 7 bases are a match to TRBD1. Losses at the gene ends were 4 bases for V and 4 bases for J; bases not matched to a gene: 1. This CDR3 comprises 13 residues. Germline loops: CDR1 MNHEY, CDR2 SMNVEV (reference sequence). The CDR3 sequence: CASSWDSYNEQFF. In DNA, the CDR3 is TGTGCCAGCAGTTGGGACAGTTACAATGAGCAGTTCTTC.

The table lists this clonotype with many counts. The V gene is TRBV27, the J gene TRBJ2-7; D is perhaps TRBD1 (7 bases). The V end was cut by 0 bases, the J end by 4 bases, with 16 bases between. Germline V gives CDR1 MNHEY, CDR2 SMNVEV (reference sequence). The CDR3 covers 16 residues. The CDR3 loop reads CASSLSAGGGFYEQYF. CDR3 coding DNA: TGTGCCAGCAGTTTATCAGCAGGGGGAGGTTTTTACGAGCAGTACTTC.

This clonotype was detected only a few times. This chain joins TRBV5-1 and TRBJ2-1; unclear D gene. Germline V lookup: CDR1 SGHRS, CDR2 YFSETQ. V dropped 1 base and J dropped 8 bases, with 7 bases sitting between them. The CDR3 has 12 amino acids. CDR3 sequence reads: CASSLSGDEQFF. The CDR3 nucleotides are TGCGCCAGCAGCTTGTCGGGTGATGAGCAGTTCTTC.

Many counts were recorded for this clonotype. The chain uses TRBV5-5 and TRBJ2-7, with D tentatively TRBD1 (6 bases). CDR3 length: 16 residues. The V end lost 0 bases, the J end lost 3 bases, and 16 bases lay between the germline ends. Germline CDR1 reads SGHKS; CDR2 reads YYEKEE (reference sequence). The DNA of the CDR3 is TGTGCCAGCAGCTTGGCCGGGCTGGCAGGGGTCTACGAGCAGTACTTC. Encoded protein: CASSLAGLAGVYEQYF.

In this sample, this clonotype turned up many times. This chain joins TRBV20-1 and TRBJ2-7; the D is unclear. CDR1 and CDR2 (germline): DFQATT, SNEGSKA (reference sequence). The CDR3 length is 12 residues. Deletions cut 3 bases from V and 0 bases from J, with 6 bases between. CDR3 protein: CSARARSYEQYF. In DNA, the CDR3 is TGCAGTGCTAGGGCCCGCTCCTACGAGCAGTACTTC.

This clonotype was observed at least ten times. The genes are TRBV28 and TRBJ2-3; TRBD1 aligns across 9 bases. This CDR3 is 14 amino acids long. Germline CDR1 reads MDHEN; CDR2 reads SYDVKM. V trimming: 6 bases; J trimming: 7 bases; junction bases outside the gene matches: 8. CDR3 residues: CASRGTGTVYTQYF. The CDR3 nucleotides are TGTGCCAGCAGGGGGACAGGGACGGTATATACGCAGTATTTT.

This clonotype has just a few counts. The gene calls are TRBV19 and TRBJ1-3, with D possibly being TRBD1 (5 bases). The CDR3 runs 14 residues. V gave up 6 bases and J gave up 0 bases, with 9 bases separating them. CDR1 and CDR2 (germline): LNHDA, SQIVND (reference sequence). Written as DNA, the CDR3 is TGTGCCAGTAGCCGGGGGAGCTCTGGAAACACCATATATTTT. It is translated as CASSRGSSGNTIYF.

This clonotype was counted at least ten times. The CDR3 nucleotides read TGTGCCAGCAGCTTAGGGGGGTTTATGAACACTGAAGCTTTCTTT. Amino acids: CASSLGGFMNTEAFF. This sequence joins TRBV7-2 and TRBJ1-1; D possibly corresponds to TRBD1 (5 bases). Trimming removed 1 base from V and 0 bases from J, with 9 bases in between. The germline V gene has CDR1 SGHTA and CDR2 FQGNSA. The CDR3 runs to 15 residues.

This clonotype was counted at least ten times. The genes are TRBV12-3 or TRBV12-4 and TRBJ1-6; D is perhaps TRBD1 (6 bases). Trimming took off 7 bases at V and 7 bases at J, with 14 bases between the two ends. CDR3 size: 14 residues. CDR3 loop: CASNNRDANSPLHF. The CDR3 DNA reads TGTGCCAGCAATAACAGGGACGCAAATTCACCCCTCCACTTT.

In its sample, this clonotype was seen many times. V is TRBV6-5 and J is TRBJ1-5; D ambiguous. The length of the CDR3 is 15 residues. Germline V lookup: CDR1 MNHEY, CDR2 SVGAGI. Trimming cost V 0 bases and J 1 base, with 7 bases left between them. CDR3 loop: CASSYSGGSNQPQHF. CDR3 in DNA: TGTGCCAGCAGTTACTCGGGCGGCAGCAATCAGCCCCAGCATTTT.

Many counts were recorded for this clonotype. This chain links TRBV5-1 with TRBJ2-7; D might be TRBD1 or TRBD2, each matching 5 bases. Trimming removed 7 bases at V and 5 bases at J, with 19 bases between. This CDR3 is built from 14 residues. CDR1 is SGHRS, CDR2 YFSETQ, per germline. CDR3 loop: CASGPLGRVDEQYF. DNA of the CDR3: TGCGCCAGCGGTCCACTGGGGCGGGTTGACGAGCAGTACTTC.

At least ten counts were recorded for this clonotype. The V call is TRBV12-3 or TRBV12-4, the J call TRBJ1-2, with D possibly being TRBD1 (6 bases). The V end lost 6 bases, the J end lost 4 bases, and 9 bases lay between the germline ends. This CDR3 region has 12 residues. The CDR3 region has the DNA TGTGCCAGCAGAGTGACAGGCTATGGCTACACCTTC. As protein: CASRVTGYGYTF.

V and J are TRBV7-2 and TRBJ1-4, with 7 bases aligning to TRBD1. Germline loops: CDR1 SGHTA, CDR2 FQGNSA. Trimming at V came to 0 bases and at J to 4 bases, leaving 2 bases not matched to a gene. This CDR3 region has 15 residues. CDR3 sequence: CASSLAGQLNEKLFF. The CDR3 DNA sequence: TGTGCCAGCAGCTTAGCGGGACAGCTTAATGAAAAACTGTTTTTT.

In regard to this clonotype: This may be a read error, as it is one base from a much larger clone. The rearrangement uses TRBV5-1 and TRBJ1-5; D uncertain. V was shortened by 1 base and J by 2 bases, with 16 bases between the two germline ends. There are 17 residues in the CDR3. Germline-derived CDR1 and CDR2 are SGHRS and YFSETQ. For the CDR3, the DNA is TGCGCCAGCAGCTTGTGGCCCATCGGTCTGGGCAATCAGCCCCAGCATTTT. Amino acid sequence: CASSLWPIGLGNQPQHF.

In this sample, this clonotype turned up many times. The V gene is TRBV7-2, the J gene TRBJ2-1; TRBD2 matches 12 bases. Germline CDR1 reads SGHTA; CDR2 reads FQGNSA. The CDR3 sequence is 15 residues long. The V and J ends lost 4 bases and 7 bases, in that order; junction bases with no gene match: 5. The CDR3 DNA follows: TGTGCCAGCAGCTCCCTAGCGGGGGGGCAGAATGAGCAGTTCTTC. This gives the protein CASSSLAGGQNEQFF.

This clonotype occurred many times. The J gene is TRBJ2-3, the V gene TRBV7-6, with D hard to call. Germline V gene data show CDR1 as SGHVS and CDR2 as FNYEAQ. This CDR3 is built from 16 residues. Trimming took off 2 bases at V and 0 bases at J, with 12 bases between the two ends. The CDR3 here is CASSLRAASSTDTQYF. The CDR3 bases are TGTGCCAGCAGCTTAAGGGCGGCCTCTAGCACAGATACGCAGTATTTT.

The chain links TRBV7-9 to TRBJ1-5; D not resolved. Germline CDR1 SEHNR, CDR2 FQNEAQ (reference sequence). The CDR3 is 15 residues long. With 3 bases removed from V and 5 bases from J, the gap between germline ends came to 14 bases. The CDR3 loop is CASSFSIGSDQPQHF. The DNA for the CDR3 is TGTGCCAGCAGCTTCAGCATAGGGTCGGATCAGCCCCAGCATTTT. Variable domain in full (rest from reference TRBV7-9 and TRBJ1-5): DTGVSQNPRHKITKRGQNVTFRCDPISEHNRLYWYRQTLGQGPEFLTYFQNEAQLEKSRLLSDRFSAERPKGSFSTLEIQRTEQGDSAMYLCASSFSIGSDQPQHFGDGTRLSIL.

With respect to this clonotype: This could be a read error, since a much larger clone is one nucleotide away. V is TRBV13 and J is TRBJ2-7; 9 bases are shared with TRBD1. Germline V gene sequence: CDR1 PRHDT, CDR2 FYEKMQ (reference sequence). After removal of 11 bases from V and 3 bases from J, the junction contained 14 bases not matched to a gene. CDR3 length: 15 amino acids. In nucleotides, the CDR3 is TGTGCCGGCACCTCAATGGGGACAGGGTACTACGAGCAGTACTTC. This translates into CAGTSMGTGYYEQYF.

Many counts were recorded for this clonotype. The chain joins TRBV6-5 to TRBJ1-6; D gene uncertain. Germline V gene data show CDR1 as MNHEY and CDR2 as SVGAGI. The CDR3 totals 14 residues. V was pared by 6 bases and J by 8 bases, with 14 bases between. The CDR3 is CASSYGQIDSPLHF. The CDR3 DNA reads as TGTGCCAGCAGCTACGGTCAGATTGATTCACCCCTCCACTTT.

This clonotype was recorded at least ten times. This sequence joins TRBV29-1 and TRBJ1-2, with 10 bases aligning to TRBD1. Germline CDR1 SQVTM, CDR2 ANQGSEA. V was clipped by 2 bases and J by 7 bases; unmatched bases: 13. The CDR3 covers 16 residues. The CDR3 here is CSVERDGTGEVAGYTF. Written as DNA, the CDR3 is TGCAGCGTTGAAAGAGACGGGACAGGGGAAGTAGCTGGCTACACCTTC.